The 4 T cell receptor beta chains listed next were all sequenced from one sample in a study of cytomegalovirus exposure and HLA in healthy donors. Assay: immunoSEQ multiplex PCR; the TCRdb copy retains only in-frame clones and omits some. The sample has approximately 300,000 clones; roughly 85% are singletons. The sequenced material came from PBMCs. Receptors originate from a young woman in good health and CMV-seronegative.

V and J are TRBV2 and TRBJ2-3, with D tentatively TRBD2 (6 bases). The CDR3 loop spans 14 amino acids. V lost 8 bases and J lost 0, with 12 bases in between. The V gene's germline CDR1 is SNHLY and CDR2 FYNNEI. CDR3 amino acids: CASYIAVSTDTQYF. CDR3 coding DNA: TGTGCCAGCTACATAGCGGTTAGCACAGATACGCAGTATTTT.

CDR3 sequence (DNA): TGTGCCAGCAGCCCGGGGACTAGCGAGGAATACGAGCAGTACTTC. Translated, it gives CASSPGTSEEYEQYF. This chain joins TRBV9 and TRBJ2-7; 10 bases line up with TRBD2. The V segment lost 4 bases and the J segment 4 bases; nucleotides outside the gene matches: 8. Germline CDR1 and CDR2: SGDLS and YYNGEE. This CDR3 is 15 amino acids long.

The chain links TRBV14 to TRBJ2-7; 7 bases are a match to TRBD2. The CDR3 spans 14 residues. J was trimmed by 3 bases and V by 4 bases; bases with no gene match: 6. Germline V gene data show CDR1 as SGHDN and CDR2 as FVKESK. CDR3 protein: CASSLLSSGYEQYF. The CDR3 coding sequence is TGTGCCAGCAGCCTTTTATCTAGCGGCTACGAGCAGTACTTC.

The CDR3 DNA follows: TGTGCCAGCACTTCCGGGACAGGGGTCACTGAAGCTTTCTTT. This sequence encodes CASTSGTGVTEAFF. The chain uses TRBV25-1 and TRBJ1-1, with 10 bases that match TRBD1. The CDR3 sequence is 14 residues long. Trimming removed 7 bases from V and 4 bases from J; junction bases left unmatched: 6. The germline V gene has CDR1 MGHDK and CDR2 SYGVNS. Filled out from reference TRBV25-1 and TRBJ1-1, the complete variable domain reads EADIYQTPRYLVIGTGKKITLECSQTMGHDKMYWYQQDPGMELHLIHYSYGVNSTEKGDLSSESTVSRIRTEHFPLTLESARPSHTSQYLCASTSGTGVTEAFFGQGTRLTVV.